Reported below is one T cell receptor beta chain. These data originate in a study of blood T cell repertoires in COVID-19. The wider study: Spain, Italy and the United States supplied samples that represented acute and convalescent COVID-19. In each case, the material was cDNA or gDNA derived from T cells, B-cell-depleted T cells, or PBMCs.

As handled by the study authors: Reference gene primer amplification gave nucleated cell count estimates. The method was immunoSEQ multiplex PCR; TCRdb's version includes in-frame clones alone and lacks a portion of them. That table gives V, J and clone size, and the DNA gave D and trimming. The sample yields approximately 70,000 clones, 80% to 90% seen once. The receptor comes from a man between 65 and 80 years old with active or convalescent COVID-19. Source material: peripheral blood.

The CDR3 spells CASSPEYGGGGTDTQYF. CDR3 coding DNA: TGTGCCAGCAGCCCCGAGTATGGGGGCGGCGGCACAGATACGCAGTATTTT. This chain joins TRBV5-4 and TRBJ2-3; tentative D call: TRBD1 (6 bases). This CDR3 region has 17 residues. Trimming took off 4 bases at V and 1 base at J, with 19 bases between the two ends. The germline gives CDR1 SGHNT, CDR2 YYREEE (reference sequence).